Below, one TCR beta chain is given with its context. The CDR3 spans 13 residues. The V gene end was trimmed by 6 bases and the J gene end by 3 bases; junction bases not matched to a gene: 5. Germline V CDR1 and CDR2: MNHNS, SASEGT. These data are taken from a study of T cell changes during pregnancy in multiple sclerosis. Generated by immunoSEQ multiplex PCR, the TCRdb table keeps only in-frame clones and is missing some. The table lists under 50,000 clones, about 91% of them singletons. V gene TRBV6-1 combines with J gene TRBJ2-7; 7 nucleotides agree with TRBD1. The receptor was derived from a female donor with multiple sclerosis, enrolled in a pregnancy study. Sequences were derived from CD4+ T cells from peripheral blood mononuclear cells, sampled in the third trimester of pregnancy. The CDR3 is CASRTGLDYEQYF. Written as DNA, the CDR3 is TGTGCCAGCAGGACAGGGCTCGACTACGAGCAGTACTTC.